Below, 9 T cell receptor beta chains from the same sample are listed, as sequenced in a study of blood T cell repertoires in COVID-19. Data came from immunoSEQ multiplex PCR; TCRdb stores just in-frame clones and leaves some out. Altogether more than 150,000 clones are present, 80% to 90% being singletons, with the ten largest covering around 1%. Sequencing was done on a sample of peripheral blood. These receptors were obtained from a woman aged 18 to 35 who had recovered from COVID-19.

This chain uses TRBV27 with TRBJ1-3, with D possibly TRBD1 on 6 matching bases. CDR1 MNHEY and CDR2 SMNVEV come from the germline V gene (reference sequence). Trimming stripped 6 bases from V and 2 bases from J, with 11 bases between. The CDR3 spans 14 residues. The CDR3 sequence is CASRPAGAGNTIYF. The DNA of the CDR3 is TGTGCCAGCAGACCAGCAGGGGCTGGAAACACCATATATTTT.

The chain recombines TRBV6-6 with TRBJ2-7; TRBD1 is a possible D gene (5 bases). V dropped 6 bases and J dropped 6 bases, with 15 bases sitting between them. There are 13 residues in the CDR3. Per the germline V gene, CDR1 is MNHNY and CDR2 is SVGAGI (reference sequence). The CDR3 sequence is CASSFDPTGEQYV. DNA of the CDR3: TGTGCCAGCAGCTTTGACCCAACAGGCGAGCAGTACGTC.

The chain carries TRBV28 and TRBJ2-7; D remains unclear. V was clipped by 1 base and J by 2 bases, with 6 bases between them. Germline V CDR1 and CDR2: MDHEN, SYDVKM. This CDR3 has 13 residues. The CDR3 reads CASSLSPAYEQYV. The CDR3 bases are TGTGCCAGCAGTTTATCCCCAGCCTACGAGCAGTACGTC.

This clone was recorded only once. The V call is TRBV25-1, the J call TRBJ1-4; 9 bases are a match to TRBD1. Unmatched junction bases numbered 4, after V lost 3 bases and J lost 2 bases. This CDR3 has 16 residues. CDR1 MGHDK and CDR2 SYGVNS come from the germline V gene. CDR3 sequence: CASSERGTGTNEKLFF. CDR3 DNA: TGTGCCAGCAGTGAGAGGGGGACAGGGACTAATGAAAAACTGTTTTTT. The variable domain in full, completed from reference TRBV25-1 and TRBJ1-4, reads EADIYQTPRYLVIGTGKKITLECSQTMGHDKMYWYQQDPGMELHLIHYSYGVNSTEKGDLSSESTVSRIRTEHFPLTLESARPSHTSQYLCASSERGTGTNEKLFFGSGTQLSVL.

This chain joins TRBV28 and TRBJ1-2; D ambiguous. Trimming took off 8 bases at V and 1 base at J, with 14 bases between the two ends. The CDR3 runs 14 residues. The V gene's germline CDR1 is MDHEN and CDR2 SYDVKM. The CDR3 DNA sequence: TGTGCCAGCCTCCCGCTAGCGAATAACTATGGCTACACCTTC. Translating it yields CASLPLANNYGYTF.

The chain joins TRBV7-9 to TRBJ2-7; TRBD1 matches at 9 bases. The CDR3 loop spans 14 amino acids. The junction had 5 bases not matched to a gene; V was cut back by 4 bases and J by 4 bases. The germline CDR1 and CDR2 sequences are SEHNR and FQNEAQ (reference sequence). The CDR3 bases are TGTGCCAGCAGCTCGGACAGGGGTTGGTACGAGCAGTACTTC. The encoded protein is CASSSDRGWYEQYF.

This sequence joins TRBV9 and TRBJ2-5, with a tentative D call TRBD1 (6 bases). V gave up 0 bases and J gave up 7 bases, with 16 bases separating them. There are 15 residues in the CDR3. Germline V gives CDR1 SGDLS, CDR2 YYNGEE. In DNA form, the CDR3 reads TGTGCCAGCAGCGTAGCCGGGACACCCGACGGGACCCAGTACTTC. Its translation is CASSVAGTPDGTQYF. Combining the CDR3 with reference TRBV9 and TRBJ2-5 gives the whole variable domain DSGVTQTPKHLITATGQRVTLRCSPRSGDLSVYWYQQSLDQGLQFLIQYYNGEERAKGNILERFSAQQFPDLHSELNLSSLELGDSALYFCASSVAGTPDGTQYFGPGTRLLVL.

The rearrangement links TRBV5-1 to TRBJ2-2, with D unclear. Germline values: CDR1 SGHRS, CDR2 YFSETQ. V was trimmed by 1 base and J by 5 bases, leaving 6 bases between them. CDR3 length equals 13 residues. CDR3 in DNA: TGCGCCAGCAGCTTGAGCTGGACCGGGGAGCTGTTTTTT. This codes for CASSLSWTGELFF.

The gene calls are TRBV2 and TRBJ1-5, with TRBD1 matching 8 bases. This CDR3 is 15 amino acids long. The germline V gene encodes CDR1 SNHLY and CDR2 FYNNEI. V shed 7 bases, J shed 3 bases, and the junction held 8 bases outside the gene matches. This CDR3 reads CASTQDRVFNQPQHF. The CDR3 nucleotides read TGTGCCAGCACTCAGGACAGGGTATTCAATCAGCCCCAGCATTTT.